The 29 T cell receptor beta chains presented below share a single source sample, sequenced in a study of CD8+CD57+ T cells in acquired aplastic anemia. For CDR3 and TCR beta VDJ profiling, genomic DNA was the template used. TCRdb analysed the reads with MiXCR anew, one entry per CDR3 protein. The table has 250,000 to 300,000 distinct CDR3 sequences, 45% to 70% seen once; the top ten hold less than 10%. Sequencing was done on a sample of sorted CD4+, CD8+, or CD8+CD57+ T cells (not recorded which) from PBMCs. These receptor sequences come from a human donor with severe aplastic anemia or a healthy control (not recorded which).

The rearrangement links TRBV29-1 to TRBJ2-1; D uncertain. V lost 1 base, J lost 4 bases, and 11 bases lay in between. Germline CDR1 and CDR2: SQVTM and ANQGSEA. The CDR3 consists of 14 residues. The CDR3 here is CSVEGLERYNEQFF. CDR3 sequence (DNA): TGCAGCGTTGAAGGGTTGGAGCGTTACAATGAGCAGTTCTTC.

This clonotype was observed a handful of times. The rearrangement links TRBV7-6 to TRBJ2-7, with TRBD2 matching 7 bases. The CDR3 length is 13 residues. V was pared by 5 bases and J by 7 bases, with 8 bases of the junction left unmatched. Germline CDR1 is SGHVS and CDR2 is FNYEAQ. The CDR3 spells CASSPRRGVEQYF. In DNA form, the CDR3 reads TGTGCCAGCAGCCCACGTCGGGGGGTTGAGCAGTACTTC.

This clonotype was seen repeatedly, ten times or more. The CDR3 protein is CASSQELAGLETQYF. CDR3 in DNA: TGTGCCAGCAGCCAAGAGCTAGCGGGGTTGGAGACCCAGTACTTC. The chain employs TRBV14 and TRBJ2-5; 9 nucleotides match TRBD2. V trimming: 0 bases; J trimming: 5 bases; junction bases outside the gene matches: 4. The length of the CDR3 is 15 residues. The germline gives CDR1 SGHDN, CDR2 FVKESK.

This chain connects TRBV19 to TRBJ1-1; 7 bases are a match to TRBD1. This CDR3 spans 14 amino acids. The V segment lost 4 bases and the J segment 1 base; nucleotides outside the gene matches: 3. In germline, CDR1 is LNHDA, CDR2 SQIVND (reference sequence). This chain's CDR3 is CASSTDRWNTEAFF. The DNA for the CDR3 is TGTGCCAGTAGTACGGACAGGTGGAACACTGAAGCTTTCTTT.

The chain uses TRBV4-1 and TRBJ1-2; no definite D call. V was pared by 4 bases and J by 4 bases, with 22 bases between. Germline lookup yields CDR1 MGHRA and CDR2 YSYEKL. The CDR3 length is 17 residues. The CDR3: CASSPTPGPTQVYGYTF. The CDR3 coding sequence is TGCGCCAGCAGCCCAACCCCCGGACCGACTCAGGTCTATGGCTACACCTTC.

In this sample, this clonotype turned up many times. This chain connects TRBV13 to TRBJ1-2, with 9 positions matching TRBD1. The CDR3 sequence is 14 residues long. Trimming removed 6 bases from V and 3 bases from J; junction bases left unmatched: 5. CDR1 PRHDT and CDR2 FYEKMQ come from the germline V gene (reference sequence). The CDR3 nucleotides are TGTGCCAGCAGGTCCCGGGACAGGGACTATGGCTACACCTTC. This gives the protein CASRSRDRDYGYTF. Variable domain in full (rest from reference TRBV13 and TRBJ1-2): AAGVIQSPRHLIKEKRETATLKCYPIPRHDTVYWYQQGPGQDPQFLISFYEKMQSDKGSIPDRFSAQQFSDYHSELNMSSLELGDSALYFCASRSRDRDYGYTFGSGTRLTVV.

This clonotype was detected many times. The rearrangement joins TRBV14 to TRBJ1-2; 8 bases map to TRBD1. J lost 7 bases, V lost 4 bases, and 5 bases had no gene match. Germline V lookup: CDR1 SGHDN, CDR2 FVKESK. There are 13 residues in the CDR3. CDR3 DNA sequence: TGTGCCAGCAGCCCAAGACAGGGGAGTGGCTACACCTTC. Amino acid sequence: CASSPRQGSGYTF.

As concerns this clonotype: At one boundary the junction diverges from the germline segment, which might be a read error. This chain links TRBV15 with TRBJ2-7; D uncertain. CDR3 length equals 12 residues. Germline V CDR1 and CDR2: LNHNV, YYDKDF (reference sequence). The CDR3: CATRLLGPRADF. CDR3 coding DNA: TGTGCCACCAGATTGCTCGGGCCACGAGCAGACTTC.

The gene calls are TRBV20-1 and TRBJ1-1, with TRBD1 as a possible D gene (5 bases). V was shortened by 6 bases and J by 1 base, with 15 bases between the two germline ends. Germline V gives CDR1 DFQATT, CDR2 SNEGSKA (reference sequence). There are 14 residues in the CDR3. This CDR3 is CSALDRGRNTEAFF. The DNA for the CDR3 is TGCAGTGCCCTTGATAGGGGTAGGAACACTGAAGCTTTCTTT.

At least ten counts were recorded for this clonotype. V gene TRBV7-3 combines with J gene TRBJ2-2; TRBD1 matches at 7 bases. J lost 0 bases, V lost 2 bases, and 0 bases had no gene match. From germline, CDR1 is SGHTA and CDR2 FQGTGA. The CDR3 has 15 amino acids. Written as DNA, the CDR3 is TGTGCCAGCAGCTTACAGGGGGCGAACACCGGGGAGCTGTTTTTT. Its protein is CASSLQGANTGELFF.

This clonotype appeared many times. V usage is TRBV20-1 and J usage is TRBJ2-5, with D hard to call. CDR3 size: 12 residues. Germline lookup yields CDR1 DFQATT and CDR2 SNEGSKA (reference sequence). The V and J ends lost 6 bases and 5 bases respectively, with 13 bases between them. The CDR3 reads CSAPDSWETQYF. The DNA for the CDR3 is TGCAGTGCCCCCGACTCGTGGGAGACCCAGTACTTC.

Only a few counts were recorded for this clonotype. V usage is TRBV29-1 and J usage is TRBJ2-7; 8 bases line up with TRBD1. Germline assignment: CDR1 SQVTM and CDR2 ANQGSEA. This CDR3 has 15 residues. The ends lost 5 bases at V and 6 bases at J; junction bases unmatched: 15. The CDR3 nucleotides read TGCAGCGTTACAACATTAATGACAGGGGCGGGCGAGCAGTACTTC. It codes for CSVTTLMTGAGEQYF.

The chain is built from TRBV7-2 and TRBJ1-2, with D uncertain. Germline loops: CDR1 SGHTA, CDR2 FQGNSA. The V end was cut by 2 bases, the J end by 0 bases, with 7 bases between. The CDR3 is 14 residues long. The CDR3 here is CASSLYGTNYGYTF. The CDR3 DNA reads TGTGCCAGCAGCTTATACGGGACTAACTATGGCTACACCTTC.

This rearrangement joins TRBV7-9 to TRBJ2-7, with 7 bases fitting TRBD1. Germline V gene sequence: CDR1 SEHNR, CDR2 FQNEAQ (reference sequence). V dropped 5 bases and J dropped 1; count of bases not matched to a gene: 14. The CDR3 has 17 residues. The CDR3 region is CASSQGGTGAPSYEQYF. For the CDR3, the DNA is TGTGCCAGCAGCCAAGGAGGTACAGGGGCGCCTTCCTACGAGCAGTACTTC.

The chain combines TRBV7-9 with TRBJ2-7; D is possibly TRBD1 or TRBD2 (5 bases each). The CDR3 covers 15 residues. Trimming removed 5 bases from V and 0 bases from J, with 14 bases in between. Germline V gene data show CDR1 as SEHNR and CDR2 as FQNEAQ (reference sequence). This CDR3 reads CASSLLQAGSYEQYF. DNA for the CDR3: TGTGCCAGCAGCCTTCTACAGGCGGGCTCCTACGAGCAGTACTTC.

The chain combines TRBV29-1 with TRBJ1-2, with TRBD1 identical over 8 bases. Germline lookup yields CDR1 SQVTM and CDR2 ANQGSEA. The length of the CDR3 is 13 residues. V was clipped by 4 bases and J by 8 bases; unmatched bases: 9. The CDR3 spells CSVGVTGVSGYTF. Written as DNA, the CDR3 is TGCAGCGTTGGCGTGACAGGGGTAAGCGGCTACACCTTC.

As to this clonotype: A read error may explain this, as a much larger clone is one base away. The V and J genes are TRBV7-3 and TRBJ2-1, with a weak D call TRBD2 (6 bases). The V and J ends lost 5 bases and 5 bases respectively, with 13 bases between them. This CDR3 is 14 amino acids long. CDR1 is SGHTA, CDR2 FQGTGA, per germline. This chain's CDR3 is CASSPWASDNEQFF. The CDR3 DNA sequence: TGTGCCAGCAGCCCCTGGGCTAGCGACAATGAGCAGTTCTTC.

This clonotype was counted at least ten times. This chain links TRBV7-9 with TRBJ2-7, with D possibly matching TRBD2 (5 bases). Trimming removed 8 bases at V and 2 bases at J, with 16 bases between. The CDR3 is made up of 14 amino acids. Germline V gene sequence: CDR1 SEHNR, CDR2 FQNEAQ (reference sequence). CDR3 nucleotide sequence: TGTGCCAGCCGTCCCCCGGACGGGACCTACGAGCAGTACTTC. It yields the protein CASRPPDGTYEQYF.

CDR3 DNA sequence: TGCGCCAGCAGCGCCCTGGGAGCAGATACGCAGTATTTT. This sequence encodes CASSALGADTQYF. The chain employs TRBV5-1 and TRBJ2-3; D is perhaps TRBD2 (5 bases). Germline CDR1 SGHRS, CDR2 YFSETQ. This CDR3 has 13 amino acids. Trimming left V 4 bases short and J 4 bases short, with 10 bases between.

The CDR3 region is CASSLGVSTEAFF. Here the CDR3 DNA reads TGTGCCAGCAGCCTTGGGGTCAGCACTGAAGCTTTCTTT. The chain links TRBV9 to TRBJ1-1, with D hard to call. The V end lost 4 bases, the J end lost 4 bases, and 11 bases lay between the germline ends. The germline V gene has CDR1 SGDLS and CDR2 YYNGEE. The CDR3 runs to 13 residues. Variable domain in full (rest from reference TRBV9 and TRBJ1-1): DSGVTQTPKHLITATGQRVTLRCSPRSGDLSVYWYQQSLDQGLQFLIQYYNGEERAKGNILERFSAQQFPDLHSELNLSSLELGDSALYFCASSLGVSTEAFFGQGTRLTVV.

The sample holds many counts of this clonotype. The rearrangement uses TRBV11-2 and TRBJ2-7, with a possible D match to TRBD1 (5 bases). V gave up 0 bases and J gave up 5 bases, with 11 bases separating them. The CDR3 extends over 14 amino acids. CDR1 is SGHAT, CDR2 FQNNGV, per germline. CDR3 bases: TGTGCCAGCAGCTTAGAGGTCCACAGGCACGAGCAGTACTTC. Its protein product is CASSLEVHRHEQYF.

This clonotype showed up many times. The chain uses TRBV5-1 and TRBJ1-2; D not resolved. The germline gives CDR1 SGHRS, CDR2 YFSETQ. V shed 0 bases and J shed 6 bases, with 12 bases lying between them. This CDR3 has 14 amino acids. The CDR3, as DNA: TGCGCCAGCAGCTTGGAACGGCCGGTACATGGCTACACCTTC. This sequence encodes CASSLERPVHGYTF.

V and J are TRBV29-1 and TRBJ1-1, with TRBD1 identical over 7 bases. The CDR3 extends over 13 amino acids. V was pared by 4 bases and J by 4 bases, with 6 bases of the junction left unmatched. Germline V lookup: CDR1 SQVTM, CDR2 ANQGSEA. The CDR3 DNA is TGCAGCGTTGGGCCGACAGGGACCACTGAAGCTTTCTTT. It codes for CSVGPTGTTEAFF.

The chain joins TRBV20-1 to TRBJ2-7; 8 nucleotides line up with TRBD1. J lost 5 bases, V lost 6 bases, and 15 bases had no gene match. This CDR3 has 15 residues. Looked up from germline, CDR1 is DFQATT and CDR2 is SNEGSKA (reference sequence). In DNA, the CDR3 is TGCAGTGCGGCCGAGACAGGGGCCGCGGCCCACGAGCAGTACTTC. As protein: CSAAETGAAAHEQYF.

The chain couples TRBV29-1 to TRBJ1-2; D unclear. V was pared by 4 bases and J by 8 bases, with 17 bases between. This CDR3 contains 13 residues. Looked up from germline, CDR1 is SQVTM and CDR2 is ANQGSEA. CDR3 sequence reads: CSVVGSEVVGYTF. Here the CDR3 DNA reads TGCAGCGTTGTAGGATCAGAGGTTGTAGGCTACACCTTC.

This clonotype was picked up many times. The chain has TRBV10-3 and TRBJ1-1, with D perhaps matching TRBD1 (6 bases). V was shortened by 5 bases and J by 0 bases, with 7 bases between the two germline ends. Germline loops: CDR1 ENHRY, CDR2 SYGVKD. The length of the CDR3 is 13 residues. The CDR3 nucleotides read TGTGCCATCAGTACAGGGCTGAACACTGAAGCTTTCTTT. The encoded protein is CAISTGLNTEAFF.

This clonotype has only a few counts. J is TRBJ2-2 and V is TRBV20-1, with 8 bases matching TRBD2. Per the germline V gene, CDR1 is DFQATT and CDR2 is SNEGSKA (reference sequence). Trimming took 0 bases from V and 5 from J; bases not matched to a gene: 8. The length of the CDR3 is 16 residues. CDR3: CSARDNSGRETGELFF. The CDR3 DNA follows: TGCAGTGCTAGAGATAACAGCGGGAGAGAGACCGGGGAGCTGTTTTTT.

The chain carries TRBV10-3 and TRBJ1-6; tentative D call: TRBD1 (5 bases). Deletions cut 11 bases from V and 7 bases from J, with 18 bases between. The CDR3 extends over 14 amino acids. Germline assignment: CDR1 ENHRY and CDR2 SYGVKD. This CDR3 reads CAVTGTDGNSPLHF. DNA for the CDR3: TGTGCCGTTACCGGGACCGATGGGAATTCACCCCTCCACTTT.

The chain employs TRBV12-3 or TRBV12-4 and TRBJ2-2; possibly TRBD2 for D (5 bases). V lost 6 bases to trimming and J lost 1 base, with 12 bases between them. This CDR3 has 15 residues. As DNA, the CDR3 is TGTGCCAGCAGGGACTCCCGGATGAACACCGGGGAGCTGTTTTTT. This encodes CASRDSRMNTGELFF.